These 32 T cell receptor beta chains were all obtained from the same sample, sequenced in a study of T cells in Graves' hyperthyroidism and ophthalmopathy. RNA transcripts yielded amplified TCR beta CDR3 regions. The HTBI primer set was used in a first-round RT-PCR of the TCR CDR3. Via MiXCR, TCRdb re-called the multiplex PCR reads, giving one row per CDR3 protein. The repertoire holds hundreds of thousands of distinct CDR3 sequences, with roughly 32% as singletons. The sample taken for sequencing was blood. Receptors were obtained from a woman aged 40 to 55 with Graves' hyperthyroidism.

This clonotype appeared a few times. The V and J genes are TRBV20-1 and TRBJ2-7; D gene ambiguous. The germline V and J ends were trimmed by 0 bases and 2 bases, with 14 bases remaining between them. The germline V gene has CDR1 DFQATT and CDR2 SNEGSKA (reference sequence). This CDR3 has 15 amino acids. The DNA for the CDR3 is TGCAGTGCTAGAGACCCCGTCCGGACCACCTACGAGCAGTACTTC. It is translated as CSARDPVRTTYEQYF.

In the case of this clonotype: Because the CDR3's place on the DNA is in doubt, the DNA is left out and the CDR3 is given as listed by TCRdb. The chain links TRBV7-8 to TRBJ1-2. Termini included, the CDR3 measures 14 amino acids. Germline V gene lookup returns CDR1 SGHVS and CDR2 FQNEAQ. The CDR3 is CASSQDLVGSGNTF.

The rearrangement uses TRBV24-1 and TRBJ2-7, with a tentative D call TRBD1 (6 bases). CDR1 is KGHDR and CDR2 is SFDVKD in the germline V gene. Trimming stripped 4 bases from V and 4 bases from J, with 10 bases between. This CDR3 has 13 amino acids. The CDR3 sequence is CATSDSQGYEQYF. Written as DNA, the CDR3 is TGTGCCACCAGTGACTCACAGGGTTACGAGCAGTACTTC.

V gene TRBV7-3 combines with J gene TRBJ1-5; the D gene is possibly TRBD1 (5 bases). CDR1 is SGHTA and CDR2 is FQGTGA in the germline V gene. This CDR3 comprises 14 residues. V dropped 3 bases and J dropped 3 bases, with 9 bases sitting between them. CDR3: CASSFQGANQPQHF. The DNA for the CDR3 is TGTGCCAGCAGCTTTCAGGGCGCCAATCAGCCCCAGCATTTT.

This clonotype showed up many times. The chain employs TRBV3-1 and TRBJ1-6; no clear D gene. V lost 3 bases, J lost 9 bases, and 9 bases lay in between. The germline CDR1 and CDR2 sequences are LGHDT and YNNKEL (reference sequence). The CDR3 is 13 residues long. The CDR3 is CASSQQWGSPLHF. The CDR3 DNA is TGTGCCAGCAGCCAGCAATGGGGTTCACCCCTCCACTTT.

The CDR3: CASSPGQGVNGYTF. The CDR3 DNA follows: TGTGCCAGCAGCCCCGGACAGGGGGTGAATGGCTACACCTTC. The chain carries TRBV4-2 and TRBJ1-2; 10 bases align to TRBD1. CDR3 length: 14 amino acids. The germline CDR1 and CDR2 sequences are LGHNA and YNFKEQ. Losses at the gene ends were 4 bases for V and 6 bases for J; bases not matched to a gene: 5.

The chain has TRBV5-1 and TRBJ1-1; no clear D. This CDR3 is 15 amino acids long. With 0 bases removed from V and 3 bases from J, the gap between germline ends came to 12 bases. The germline V gene encodes CDR1 SGHRS and CDR2 YFSETQ. The CDR3 DNA sequence: TGCGCCAGCAGCTTGGAATGGCAGTTGGACACTGAAGCTTTCTTT. Amino acids: CASSLEWQLDTEAFF.

The chain uses TRBV13 and TRBJ2-2; D is unclear. CDR3 length: 14 amino acids. CDR1 is PRHDT and CDR2 is FYEKMQ in the germline V gene (reference sequence). Between the trimmed V and J ends, which lost 3 bases and 6 bases, there was a span of 11 bases. The CDR3 sequence: CASSFSIAPGELFF. CDR3 DNA: TGTGCCAGCAGCTTCAGTATCGCTCCCGGGGAGCTGTTTTTT.

This clonotype was found many times. The chain couples TRBV9 to TRBJ1-6; no clear D. CDR3 length: 17 residues. Germline lookup yields CDR1 SGDLS and CDR2 YYNGEE. Trimming stripped 2 bases from V and 5 bases from J, with 17 bases between. The CDR3 region is CASSVSRHLDNNSPLHF. CDR3 in DNA: TGTGCCAGCAGCGTGAGCAGACACCTAGATAATAATTCACCCCTCCACTTT. Looking up the rest from reference TRBV9 and TRBJ1-6 gives the full variable domain: DSGVTQTPKHLITATGQRVTLRCSPRSGDLSVYWYQQSLDQGLQFLIQYYNGEERAKGNILERFSAQQFPDLHSELNLSSLELGDSALYFCASSVSRHLDNNSPLHFGNGTRLTVT.

At least ten counts were recorded for this clonotype. The chain is built from TRBV20-1 and TRBJ2-7; TRBD1 matches 7 bases. CDR1 and CDR2 (germline): DFQATT, SNEGSKA (reference sequence). Losses at the gene ends were 3 bases for V and 1 base for J; bases not matched to a gene: 6. The CDR3 length is 14 residues. This chain's CDR3 is CSARGWDRSYEQYF. CDR3 bases: TGCAGTGCTAGGGGGTGGGACAGATCCTACGAGCAGTACTTC.

This chain joins TRBV5-1 and TRBJ1-1; D uncertain. The CDR3 is 14 residues long. Trimming removed 4 bases at V and 3 bases at J, with 13 bases between. Germline CDR1 SGHRS, CDR2 YFSETQ. CDR3: CASSPSILDTEAFF. CDR3 DNA: TGCGCCAGCAGCCCTTCAATATTGGACACTGAAGCTTTCTTT.

As for this clonotype: A read error is possible here, since a much larger clone lies one base away. The rearrangement joins TRBV5-8 to TRBJ1-2; TRBD1 matches 7 bases. Per the germline V gene, CDR1 is SGHTS and CDR2 is YDEGEE. The J segment lost 7 bases and the V segment lost 3 bases, leaving 6 bases of the junction unmatched. This CDR3 is 13 amino acids long. The CDR3 loop reads CASSSRGVTGYTF. CDR3 DNA: TGTGCCAGCAGCTCCAGGGGGGTGACTGGCTACACCTTC.

Concerning this clonotype itself: Its ends do not fully match the called genes, so a read error is possible. The genes are TRBV7-2 and TRBJ2-3; TRBD2 matches at 8 bases. CDR1 and CDR2 from the germline V gene are SGHTA and FQGNSA. The CDR3 sequence is 16 residues long. The CDR3: CASRPRAGGSMDTQNF. The DNA for the CDR3 is TGTGCCAGCAGACCCAGGGCGGGGGGAAGTATGGATACGCAGAATTTT.

This clonotype was seen a single time. The chain recombines TRBV4-3 with TRBJ1-2; a possible D gene is TRBD1 (6 bases). Germline V gene lookup returns CDR1 LGHNA and CDR2 YSLEER. The CDR3 loop spans 16 amino acids. Deletions cut 0 bases from V and 6 bases from J, with 17 bases between. The CDR3 region is CASSQDSGLGGHGYTF. CDR3 bases: TGCGCCAGCAGCCAAGATTCCGGCCTTGGGGGGCATGGCTACACCTTC.

J is TRBJ1-1 and V is TRBV20-1, with D tentatively TRBD1 (5 bases). V was cut by 5 bases and J by 0 bases, with 10 bases left in between. Germline V gives CDR1 DFQATT, CDR2 SNEGSKA (reference sequence). The CDR3 sequence is 13 residues long. The CDR3 protein is CSAGGHLNTEAFF. The CDR3 DNA follows: TGCAGTGCTGGAGGACACTTGAACACTGAAGCTTTCTTT.

This clonotype has a handful of counts. V usage is TRBV20-1 and J usage is TRBJ2-2; 8 bases are a match to TRBD1. From germline, CDR1 is DFQATT and CDR2 SNEGSKA (reference sequence). There are 14 residues in the CDR3. The V and J ends lost 5 bases and 4 bases, in that order; junction bases with no gene match: 6. In DNA form, the CDR3 reads TGCAGTGCTCGGACAGGGCGGGGCACCGGGGAGCTGTTTTTT. Translation gives CSARTGRGTGELFF.

The V gene is TRBV6-1, the J gene TRBJ2-7; D may be TRBD1 (6 bases). The CDR3 is made up of 15 amino acids. Trimming pared 4 bases from V and 0 bases from J, leaving 13 bases between. Per the germline V gene, CDR1 is MNHNS and CDR2 is SASEGT. The CDR3 sequence is CASSVGHLSSYEQYF. The CDR3, as DNA: TGTGCCAGCAGTGTGGGACACCTGAGCTCCTACGAGCAGTACTTC.

This sequence joins TRBV6-6 and TRBJ1-2, with TRBD1 as a possible D gene (5 bases). The CDR3 is 13 residues long. V was cut by 6 bases and J by 5 bases, with 13 bases left in between. Germline lookup yields CDR1 MNHNY and CDR2 SVGAGI (reference sequence). CDR3 DNA: TGTGCCAGCAGACCATCAGGGTTATATGGCTACACCTTC. It encodes CASRPSGLYGYTF.

This clonotype was seen a handful of times. V is TRBV7-9 and J is TRBJ2-7, with TRBD2 matching 9 bases. Germline CDR1 is SEHNR and CDR2 is FQNEAQ (reference sequence). The length of the CDR3 is 13 residues. V gave up 3 bases and J gave up 6 bases; unmatched junction bases: 3. CDR3 residues: CASSFGLAREQYF. Here the CDR3 DNA reads TGTGCCAGCAGCTTCGGACTAGCGCGCGAGCAGTACTTC.

This clonotype was recorded many times. The gene calls are TRBV7-2 and TRBJ1-2, with TRBD1 identical over 12 bases. CDR3 size: 14 residues. The J segment lost 3 bases and the V segment lost 8 bases, leaving 4 bases of the junction unmatched. CDR1 is SGHTA and CDR2 is FQGNSA in the germline V gene. CDR3: CASGDRGPDYGYTF. In DNA, the CDR3 is TGTGCCAGCGGGGACAGGGGGCCCGACTATGGCTACACCTTC.

This clonotype was observed at least ten times. Written as DNA, the CDR3 is TGCAGTGCTAGAGATCGGGGAGGGTGGGAGACCCAGTACTTC. Its translation: CSARDRGGWETQYF. The chain carries TRBV20-1 and TRBJ2-5; TRBD2 aligns across 7 bases. The germline V gene encodes CDR1 DFQATT and CDR2 SNEGSKA (reference sequence). With V trimmed by 0 bases and J by 5 bases, 6 bases remained unmatched. The CDR3 is 14 residues long.

The J gene is TRBJ2-2, the V gene TRBV20-1; no definite D call. Trimming cost V 0 bases and J 6 bases, with 11 bases left between them. CDR3 length equals 14 residues. The germline gives CDR1 DFQATT, CDR2 SNEGSKA (reference sequence). The CDR3 coding sequence is TGCAGTGCTAGAGATGAGGCCCGGGCCGGGGAGCTGTTTTTT. It encodes CSARDEARAGELFF.

The chain carries TRBV6-5 and TRBJ1-5; tentatively, D is TRBD1 (5 bases). CDR3 size: 15 residues. Germline V gene data show CDR1 as MNHEY and CDR2 as SVGAGI. Trimming stripped 4 bases from V and 0 bases from J, with 10 bases between. Here the CDR3 reads CASSSQGVSNQPQHF. In nucleotides, the CDR3 is TGTGCCAGCAGTTCCCAGGGCGTTAGCAATCAGCCCCAGCATTTT.

The chain recombines TRBV30 with TRBJ1-3; no definite D call. The CDR3 length is 15 residues. CDR1 GTSNPN and CDR2 SVGIG come from the germline V gene (reference sequence). Between the trimmed V and J ends, which lost 3 bases and 2 bases, there was a span of 14 bases. The chain's CDR3 is CAWRVTPGPGNTIYF. The CDR3 DNA sequence: TGTGCCTGGAGAGTCACCCCGGGTCCTGGAAACACCATATATTTT. Full variable domain (missing parts from reference TRBV30 and TRBJ1-3): SQTIHQWPATLVQPVGSPLSLECTVEGTSNPNLYWYRQAAGRGLQLLFYSVGIGQISSEVPQNLSASRPQDRQFILSSKKLLLSDSGFYLCAWRVTPGPGNTIYFGEGSWLTVV.

As regards this clonotype: Compared with germline, one end of the junction differs, possibly owing to a read error. The gene calls are TRBV6-5 and TRBJ1-6, with D unclear. This CDR3 has 14 residues. Germline V gene lookup returns CDR1 MNHEY and CDR2 SVGAGI. CDR3 protein: CAGSPDGYNSPLHF. DNA of the CDR3: TGTGCCGGCAGCCCGGACGGTTATAATTCACCCCTCCACTTT.

In its sample, this clonotype was seen once. The chain links TRBV24-1 to TRBJ1-2, with TRBD1 matching over 9 bases. The CDR3 is made up of 14 amino acids. Germline trimming cut 11 bases from V and 6 bases from J; bases unmatched to any gene: 12. Germline assignment: CDR1 KGHDR and CDR2 SFDVKD. The CDR3 sequence is CASTLRGQGDGYTF. The CDR3 DNA sequence: TGTGCCAGCACTCTTAGGGGACAGGGAGATGGCTACACCTTC.

The chain has TRBV5-1 and TRBJ1-2; the D gene is possibly TRBD1 (5 bases). There are 17 residues in the CDR3. Trimming pared 6 bases from V and 0 bases from J, leaving 21 bases between. Per the germline V gene, CDR1 is SGHRS and CDR2 is YFSETQ. In DNA form, the CDR3 reads TGCGCCAGCACCCCATTGGACGGGGCCAGACCTAACTATGGCTACACCTTC. This gives the protein CASTPLDGARPNYGYTF.

Ten or more counts support this clonotype. The chain is built from TRBV20-1 and TRBJ1-2; a possible D gene is TRBD1 (5 bases). Germline loops: CDR1 DFQATT, CDR2 SNEGSKA (reference sequence). CDR3 length: 14 amino acids. V was pared by 3 bases and J by 0 bases, with 11 bases between. The CDR3 sequence is CSASQSGANYGYTF. The CDR3 nucleotides read TGCAGTGCTAGCCAGTCGGGGGCTAACTATGGCTACACCTTC.

CDR3 coding DNA: TGCGCCAGCAGCTTAGGACAGGGCGATGAAGCTTTCTTT. Protein sequence: CASSLGQGDEAFF. The chain joins TRBV5-1 to TRBJ1-1, with 8 bases lining up with TRBD1. The J segment lost 7 bases and the V segment lost 2 bases, leaving 4 bases of the junction unmatched. Looked up from germline, CDR1 is SGHRS and CDR2 is YFSETQ. This CDR3 spans 13 amino acids. Together with reference TRBV5-1 and TRBJ1-1, the CDR3 gives the full variable domain: KAGVTQTPRYLIKTRGQQVTLSCSPISGHRSVSWYQQTPGQGLQFLFEYFSETQRNKGNFPGRFSGRQFSNSRSEMNVSTLELGDSALYLCASSLGQGDEAFFGQGTRLTVV.

This clonotype came up a few times. The chain recombines TRBV27 with TRBJ2-7, with 11 nucleotides matching TRBD2. The ends lost 4 bases at V and 4 bases at J; junction bases unmatched: 9. The germline gives CDR1 MNHEY, CDR2 SMNVEV (reference sequence). This CDR3 is built from 16 residues. In DNA, the CDR3 is TGTGCCAGCAGTTCCATCTTAGCGGGAGGGGATTACGAGCAGTACTTC. Its protein is CASSSILAGGDYEQYF.

This clonotype was observed a few times. The chain links TRBV6-8 to TRBJ2-2; tentative D call: TRBD2 (7 bases). This CDR3 has 14 amino acids. CDR1 is MNHGY, CDR2 SAAAGT, per germline. V shed 8 bases and J shed 7 bases, with 17 bases lying between them. The CDR3 coding sequence is TGTGCCAGCCCGGTCGGGGGGCTGGTCGGGGAGCTGTTTTTT. This codes for CASPVGGLVGELFF.

J is TRBJ2-5 and V is TRBV7-9; D is perhaps TRBD2 (7 bases). The V end lost 6 bases, the J end lost 2 bases, and 16 bases lay between the germline ends. The CDR3 loop spans 15 amino acids. Germline CDR1 SEHNR, CDR2 FQNEAQ (reference sequence). CDR3 residues: CASREGRGAQETQYF. The CDR3 region has the DNA TGTGCCAGCAGGGAAGGTCGGGGGGCACAAGAGACCCAGTACTTC. Variable domain in full (rest from reference TRBV7-9 and TRBJ2-5): DTGVSQNPRHKITKRGQNVTFRCDPISEHNRLYWYRQTLGQGPEFLTYFQNEAQLEKSRLLSDRFSAERPKGSFSTLEIQRTEQGDSAMYLCASREGRGAQETQYFGPGTRLLVL.